The T cell receptor beta chain under discussion was sequenced for a study of blood T cells in healthy people across ages. Primed by a sample-barcoded 5' primer and a J-beta primer mix, a second PCR proceeded for about 7 to 11 cycles. TCRdb called the 5' RACE reads again in MiXCR, with one record for every CDR3 protein. The sample includes around 1.1 million distinct CDR3 sequences, 35% to 40% seen only once; the top ten take about an eighth. This receptor was obtained from a man between 18 and 29 years old in good health. The sample taken for sequencing was blood.

CDR3 DNA: TGTGCCAGTAGTATTTTAGGGACAGGGGGAAGTCACTATGAACAGTACTTC. Translated: CASSILGTGGSHYEQYF. V and J are TRBV19 and TRBJ2-7, with 11 bases identical to TRBD1. Germline CDR1 reads LNHDA; CDR2 reads SQIVND (reference sequence). V was pared by 3 bases and J by 10 bases, with 17 bases of the junction left unmatched. The CDR3 covers 17 residues.